This T cell receptor (beta chain) was sequenced during a study of T cell responses to AZD1222 COVID-19 vaccine (dated by TCRdb to the early 2020s). Describing the broader study: AZD1222 recipients whose second dose came at about 4 weeks and those whose second dose came at about 12 weeks were combined into one group, since spike-specific TCR depth and breadth did not differ between the two schedules. A total of under 250 trial participants underwent TCR sequencing, of whom 207 had received two doses of AZD1222 and around 26 had received two doses of the MenACWY control vaccine. Trial participants were enrolled by age into 18-55, 56-69 and 70-plus year subgroups, with about 150, 27 and 61 TCR-sequenced participants respectively. What the study reported, not specific to this receptor: In the small 56-69-year group, the increase in depth fell short of significance, most likely because of low power. Only a handful of AZD1222 recipients were SARS-CoV-2 seropositive at baseline, limiting conclusions about previously exposed vaccinees. A significant rise in spike-specific TCR breadth and depth was observed after two AZD1222 doses relative to day 0 and relative to MenACWY recipients. The whole spike protein was spanned by vaccine-associated CD4 TCRs, and dominant responses were seen in regions 160-218 and 743-854. Because no samples from the day 14 peak response were available, repertoires could be characterized only after the peak T cell response. Reportedly, almost half of the unique spike-specific TCRs recognized epitopes lying outside the regions that are mutated in the B.1.351 and B.1.1.7 variants. Most participants were white British and females outnumbered males, and the authors suggested that clonal diversity may have been underestimated.

In light of the paper, this sample's time point label describes: baseline before first vaccination. Vaccinee samples came from UK trials COV001 and COV002, including a single-blind randomized controlled phase 2/3 trial of AZD1222 (ChAdOx1 nCoV-19) in healthy adults. For TCRbeta chain sequencing, PBMC samples from trial participants were taken at day 0 and at day 28 after the second dose. The CDR3 regions of human TCRbeta chains were analyzed by immunosequencing. As for the authors' bioinformatics: Repertoire TCRs were matched against a reference library of SARS-CoV-2-specific TCRs generated with the MIRA antigen-specificity platform. Breadth was defined as the fraction of unique TCRs that were SARS-CoV-2-associated, and depth was defined as the fraction of total T cells that were SARS-CoV-2-associated. Using the MIRA data, each spike-specific TCR was assigned both to the spike region to which the TCR was reactive and to a CD4 or CD8 class. Log10-transformed breadth and depth values were compared by one-way ANOVA with Sidak's multiple comparisons tests. TCRdb provides this immuneACCESS table in a form limited to in-frame rearrangements. Some clones are lacking; in checked studies, under half of them reflect an unresolved V gene, and why the rest are absent is not known. Clonal size and the V and J genes are those of that table, whereas D and trimming came from the DNA. For this sample the table gives more than 140,000 clones, of which 90% to 95% were detected only once. Approximately 5.3% of the sample is in the top ten clones.

This clone has more than one count but fewer than ten. Its antigen remains unidentified. Base qualities were left out, and no much larger clone turns up one base away. This sample comprised peripheral blood, obtained on day 0 of AZD1222 vaccination. The TCR comes from an adult in good health.

The CDR3 region has the sequence CASSLVGNTEAFF. The sequence in DNA is TGTGCCAGCAGTTTGGTCGGGAACACTGAAGCTTTCTTT. The chain was built from TRBV27 and TRBJ1-1, with the D gene not clear enough to name. CDR1 and CDR2, per the germline V gene (reference sequence), are MNHEY and SMNVEV. V loses 3 bases, J loses 1 base, and the germline ends lie 6 bases apart. Measured from the cysteine to the phenylalanine, the CDR3 is 13 residues long. Only the CDR3 portion is preserved as DNA: 39 bases, with reading frame beginning at the first base.